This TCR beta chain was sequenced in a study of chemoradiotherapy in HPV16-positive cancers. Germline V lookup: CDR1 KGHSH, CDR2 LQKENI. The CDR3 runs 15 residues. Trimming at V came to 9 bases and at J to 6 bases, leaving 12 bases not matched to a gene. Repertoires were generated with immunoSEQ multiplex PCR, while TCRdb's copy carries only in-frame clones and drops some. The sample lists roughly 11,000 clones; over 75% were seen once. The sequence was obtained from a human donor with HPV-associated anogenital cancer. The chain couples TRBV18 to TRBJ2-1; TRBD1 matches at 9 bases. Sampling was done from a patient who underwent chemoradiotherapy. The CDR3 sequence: CASAMGTGLINEQFF. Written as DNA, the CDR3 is TGTGCCAGTGCTATGGGGACAGGGCTCATCAATGAGCAGTTCTTC.